This T cell receptor (beta chain) was identified in a study of blood T cell repertoires in COVID-19. Study details: Spain, Italy and the United States supplied samples that represented acute and convalescent COVID-19.

The length of the CDR3 is 16 residues. Unmatched junction bases numbered 14, after V lost 5 bases and J lost 5 bases. Germline values: CDR1 LNHDA, CDR2 SQIVND (reference sequence). Some clones are missing from TCRdb's copy, which holds only in-frame ones; the method was immunoSEQ multiplex PCR. The data hold roughly 290,000 clones, with 70% to 90% observed a single time. The chain couples TRBV19 to TRBJ1-2; 7 bases fit TRBD1. The clonotype comes from a man younger than 40 who had recovered from COVID-19. Sequenced: PBMCs or T cells enriched from blood (not recorded which). The CDR3, as DNA: TGTGCCAGTAGTGCCCGGACAGGAACCCAACGGTATGGCTACACCTTC. Its translation: CASSARTGTQRYGYTF.